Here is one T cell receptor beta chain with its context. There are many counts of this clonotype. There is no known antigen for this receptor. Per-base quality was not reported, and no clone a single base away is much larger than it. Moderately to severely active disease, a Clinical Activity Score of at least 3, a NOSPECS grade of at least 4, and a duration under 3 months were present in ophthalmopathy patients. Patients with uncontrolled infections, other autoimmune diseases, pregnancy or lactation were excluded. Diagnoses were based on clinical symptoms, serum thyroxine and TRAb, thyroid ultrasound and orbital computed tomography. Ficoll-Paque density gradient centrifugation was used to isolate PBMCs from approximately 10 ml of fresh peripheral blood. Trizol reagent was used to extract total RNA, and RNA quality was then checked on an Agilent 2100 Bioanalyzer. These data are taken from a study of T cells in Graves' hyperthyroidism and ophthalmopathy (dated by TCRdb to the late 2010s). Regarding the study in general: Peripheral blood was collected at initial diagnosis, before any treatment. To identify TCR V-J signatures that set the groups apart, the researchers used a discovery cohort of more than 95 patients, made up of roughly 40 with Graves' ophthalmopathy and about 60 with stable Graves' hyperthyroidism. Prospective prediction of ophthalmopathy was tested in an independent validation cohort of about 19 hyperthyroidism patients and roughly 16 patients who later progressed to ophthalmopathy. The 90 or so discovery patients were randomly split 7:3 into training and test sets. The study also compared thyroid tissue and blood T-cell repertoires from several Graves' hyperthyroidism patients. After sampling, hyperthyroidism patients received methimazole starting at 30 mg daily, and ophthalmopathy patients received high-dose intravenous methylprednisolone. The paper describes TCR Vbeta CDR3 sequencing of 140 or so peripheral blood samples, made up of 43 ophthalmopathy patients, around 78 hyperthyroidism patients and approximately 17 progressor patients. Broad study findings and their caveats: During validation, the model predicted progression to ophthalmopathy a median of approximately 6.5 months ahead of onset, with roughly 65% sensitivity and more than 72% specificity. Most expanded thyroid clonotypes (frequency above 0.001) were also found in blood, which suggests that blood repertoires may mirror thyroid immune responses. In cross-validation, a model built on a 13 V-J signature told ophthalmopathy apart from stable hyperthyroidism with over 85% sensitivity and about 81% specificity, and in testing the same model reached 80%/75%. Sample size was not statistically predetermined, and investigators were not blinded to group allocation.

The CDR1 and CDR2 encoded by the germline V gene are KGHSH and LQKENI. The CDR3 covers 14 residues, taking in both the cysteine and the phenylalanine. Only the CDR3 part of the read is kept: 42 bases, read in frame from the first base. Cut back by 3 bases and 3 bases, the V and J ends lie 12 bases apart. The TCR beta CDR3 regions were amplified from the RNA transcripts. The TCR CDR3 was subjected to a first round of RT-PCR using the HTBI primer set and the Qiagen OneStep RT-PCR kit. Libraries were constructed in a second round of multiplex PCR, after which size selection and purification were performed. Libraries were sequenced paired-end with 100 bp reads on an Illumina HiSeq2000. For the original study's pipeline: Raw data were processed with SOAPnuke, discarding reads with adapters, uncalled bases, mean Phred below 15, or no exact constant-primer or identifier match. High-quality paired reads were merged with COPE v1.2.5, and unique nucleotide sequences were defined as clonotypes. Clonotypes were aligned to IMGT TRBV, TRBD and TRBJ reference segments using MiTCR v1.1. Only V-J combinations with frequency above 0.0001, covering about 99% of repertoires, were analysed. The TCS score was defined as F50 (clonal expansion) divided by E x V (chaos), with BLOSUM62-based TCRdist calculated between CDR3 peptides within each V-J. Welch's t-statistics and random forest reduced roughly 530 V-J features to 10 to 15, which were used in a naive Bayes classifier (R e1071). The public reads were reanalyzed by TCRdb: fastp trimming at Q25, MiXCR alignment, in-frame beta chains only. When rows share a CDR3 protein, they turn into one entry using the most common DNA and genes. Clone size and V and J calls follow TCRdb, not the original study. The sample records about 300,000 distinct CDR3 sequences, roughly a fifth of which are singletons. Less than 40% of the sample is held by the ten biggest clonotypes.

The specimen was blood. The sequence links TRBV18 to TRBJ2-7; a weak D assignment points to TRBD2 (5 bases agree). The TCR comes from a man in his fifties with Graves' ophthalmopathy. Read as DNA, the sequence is TGTGCCAGCTCACCGACATTGGAGGACTACGAGCAGTACTTC. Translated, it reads CASSPTLEDYEQYF.